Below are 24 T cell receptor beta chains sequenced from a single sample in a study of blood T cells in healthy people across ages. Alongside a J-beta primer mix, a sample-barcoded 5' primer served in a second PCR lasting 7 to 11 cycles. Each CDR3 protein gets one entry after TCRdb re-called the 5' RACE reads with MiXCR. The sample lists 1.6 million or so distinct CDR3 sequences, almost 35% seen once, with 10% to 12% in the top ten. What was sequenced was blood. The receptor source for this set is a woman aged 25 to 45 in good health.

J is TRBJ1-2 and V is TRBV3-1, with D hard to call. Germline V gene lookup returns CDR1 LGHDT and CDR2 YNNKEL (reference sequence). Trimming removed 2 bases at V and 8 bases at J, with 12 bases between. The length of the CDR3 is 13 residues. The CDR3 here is CASSQKLSQGYTF. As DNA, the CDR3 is TGTGCCAGCAGCCAAAAACTATCCCAGGGCTACACCTTC.

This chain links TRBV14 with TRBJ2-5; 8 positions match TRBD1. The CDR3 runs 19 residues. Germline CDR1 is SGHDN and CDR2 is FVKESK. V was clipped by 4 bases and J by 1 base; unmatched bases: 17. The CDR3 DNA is TGTGCCAGCAGCCGCGGCCAGGGGGCGGTTGGCGTATTCCAAGAGACCCAGTACTTC. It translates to CASSRGQGAVGVFQETQYF. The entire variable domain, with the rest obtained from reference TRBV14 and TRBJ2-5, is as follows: EAGVTQFPSHSVIEKGQTVTLRCDPISGHDNLYWYRRVMGKEIKFLLHFVKESKQDESGMPNNRFLAERTGGTYSTLKVQPAELEDSGVYFCASSRGQGAVGVFQETQYFGPGTRLLVL.

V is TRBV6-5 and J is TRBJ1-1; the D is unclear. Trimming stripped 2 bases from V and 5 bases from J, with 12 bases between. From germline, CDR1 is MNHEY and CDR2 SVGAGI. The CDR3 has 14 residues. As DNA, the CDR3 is TGTGCCAGCAGTTACACCCGCGGGAGGACTGAAGCTTTCTTT. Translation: CASSYTRGRTEAFF.

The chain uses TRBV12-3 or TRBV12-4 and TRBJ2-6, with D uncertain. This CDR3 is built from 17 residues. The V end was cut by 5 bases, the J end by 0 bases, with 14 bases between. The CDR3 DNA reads TGTGCCAGCAGTCCTTACGAGACCGGCTCTGGGGCCAACGTCCTGACTTTC. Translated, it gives CASSPYETGSGANVLTF.

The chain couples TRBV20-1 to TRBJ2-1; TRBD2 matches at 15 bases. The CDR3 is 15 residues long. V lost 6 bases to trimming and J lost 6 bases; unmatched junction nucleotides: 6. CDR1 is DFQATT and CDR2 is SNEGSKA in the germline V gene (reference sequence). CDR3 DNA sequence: TGCAGTGCGGGGCCGGGACTAGCGGGGGGCAATGAGCAGTTCTTC. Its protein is CSAGPGLAGGNEQFF.

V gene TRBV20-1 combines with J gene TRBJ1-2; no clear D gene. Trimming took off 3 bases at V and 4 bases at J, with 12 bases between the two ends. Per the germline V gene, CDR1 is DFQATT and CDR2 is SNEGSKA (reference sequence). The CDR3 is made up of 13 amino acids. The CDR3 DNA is TGCAGTGCTAGGGAAACAGAAATCTATGGCTACACCTTC. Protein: CSARETEIYGYTF.

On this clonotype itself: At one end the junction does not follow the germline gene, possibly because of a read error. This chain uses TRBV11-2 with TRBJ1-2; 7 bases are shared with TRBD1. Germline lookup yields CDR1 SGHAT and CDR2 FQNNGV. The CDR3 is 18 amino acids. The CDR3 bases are TGCGCCAGCAGCTTAGGGCGGTTGGGGACAGATGTGTGGGATGGCTACACCTTC. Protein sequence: CASSLGRLGTDVWDGYTF.

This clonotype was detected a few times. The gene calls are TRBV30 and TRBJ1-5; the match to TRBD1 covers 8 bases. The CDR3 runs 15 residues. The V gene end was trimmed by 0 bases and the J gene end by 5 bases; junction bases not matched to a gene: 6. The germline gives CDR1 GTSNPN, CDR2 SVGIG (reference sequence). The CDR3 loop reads CAWSVNGQGDQPQHF. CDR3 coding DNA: TGTGCCTGGAGTGTAAACGGACAGGGCGATCAGCCCCAGCATTTT.

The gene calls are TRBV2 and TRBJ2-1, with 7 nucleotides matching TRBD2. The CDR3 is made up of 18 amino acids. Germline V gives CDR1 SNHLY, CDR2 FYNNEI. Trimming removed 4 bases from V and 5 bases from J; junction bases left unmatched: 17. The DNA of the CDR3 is TGTGCCAGCAGTGCCTCCAGACTAGCTACCCTCCGAGACAATGAGCAGTTCTTC. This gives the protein CASSASRLATLRDNEQFF.

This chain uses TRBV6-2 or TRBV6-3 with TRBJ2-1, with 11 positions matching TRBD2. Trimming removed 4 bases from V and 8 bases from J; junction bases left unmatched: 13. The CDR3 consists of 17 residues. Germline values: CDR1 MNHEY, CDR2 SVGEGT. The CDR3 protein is CASSSSGTSGSRDEQFF. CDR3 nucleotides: TGTGCCAGCAGTTCCTCCGGGACTAGCGGAAGTAGGGATGAGCAGTTCTTC.

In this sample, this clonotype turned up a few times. The CDR3 reads CASSSMQARESGYTF. The CDR3 coding sequence is TGTGCCAGCAGTTCCATGCAGGCCAGGGAAAGTGGCTACACCTTC. The chain links TRBV6-6 to TRBJ1-2, with D perhaps TRBD1 (5 bases). From germline, CDR1 is MNHNY and CDR2 SVGAGI (reference sequence). Trimming pared 4 bases from V and 7 bases from J, leaving 19 bases between. This CDR3 comprises 15 residues.

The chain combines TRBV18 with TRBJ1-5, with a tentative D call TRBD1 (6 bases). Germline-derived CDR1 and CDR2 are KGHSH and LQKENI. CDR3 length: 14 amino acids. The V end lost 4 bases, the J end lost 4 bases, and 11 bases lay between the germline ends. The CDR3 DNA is TGTGCCAGCTCACAAGGGACACTAAATCAGCCCCAGCATTTT. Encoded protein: CASSQGTLNQPQHF.

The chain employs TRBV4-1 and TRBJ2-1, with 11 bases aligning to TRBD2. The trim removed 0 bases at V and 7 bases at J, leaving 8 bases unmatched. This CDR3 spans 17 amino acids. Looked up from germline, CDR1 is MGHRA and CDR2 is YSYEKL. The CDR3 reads CASSQDLLAGGQNEQFF. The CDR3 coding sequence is TGCGCCAGCAGCCAAGATCTCCTAGCGGGGGGCCAAAATGAGCAGTTCTTC.

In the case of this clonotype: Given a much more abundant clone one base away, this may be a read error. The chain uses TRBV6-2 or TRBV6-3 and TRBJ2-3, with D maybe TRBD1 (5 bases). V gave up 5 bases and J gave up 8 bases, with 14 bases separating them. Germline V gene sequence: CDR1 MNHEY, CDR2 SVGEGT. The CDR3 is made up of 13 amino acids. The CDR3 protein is CASSGIQASTQYF. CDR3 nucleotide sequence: TGTGCCAGCAGTGGTATACAGGCTAGTACGCAGTATTTT.

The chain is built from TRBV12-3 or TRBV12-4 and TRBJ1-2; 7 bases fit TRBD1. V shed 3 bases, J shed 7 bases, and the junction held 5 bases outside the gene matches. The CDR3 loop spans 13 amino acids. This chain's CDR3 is CASSFMKGAGYTF. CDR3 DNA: TGTGCCAGCAGTTTTATGAAGGGGGCTGGCTACACCTTC.

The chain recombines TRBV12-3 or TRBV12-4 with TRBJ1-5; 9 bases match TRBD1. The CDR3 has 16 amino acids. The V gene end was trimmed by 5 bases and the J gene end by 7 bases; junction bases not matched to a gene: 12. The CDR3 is CASSLSPGQGDQPQHF. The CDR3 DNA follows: TGTGCCAGCAGTCTCAGCCCGGGACAGGGTGACCAGCCCCAGCATTTT.

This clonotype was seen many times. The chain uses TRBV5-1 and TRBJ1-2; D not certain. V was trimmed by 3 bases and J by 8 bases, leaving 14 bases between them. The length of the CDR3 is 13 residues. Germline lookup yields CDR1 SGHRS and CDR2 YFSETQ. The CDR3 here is CASSSNSNRGYTF. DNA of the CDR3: TGCGCCAGCAGCTCTAACTCCAATCGGGGCTACACCTTC.

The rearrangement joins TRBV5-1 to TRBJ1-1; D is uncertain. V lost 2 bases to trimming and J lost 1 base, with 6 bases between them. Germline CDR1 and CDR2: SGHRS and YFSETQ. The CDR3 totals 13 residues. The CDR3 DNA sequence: TGCGCCAGCAGCTTTAGAAAGAACACTGAAGCTTTCTTT. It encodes CASSFRKNTEAFF.

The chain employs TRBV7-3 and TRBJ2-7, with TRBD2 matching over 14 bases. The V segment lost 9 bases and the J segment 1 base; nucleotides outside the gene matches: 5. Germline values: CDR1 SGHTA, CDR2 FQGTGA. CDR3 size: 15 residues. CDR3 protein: CASGTSGRRSYEQYF. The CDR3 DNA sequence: TGTGCCAGTGGGACTAGCGGGAGAAGGTCCTACGAGCAGTACTTC.

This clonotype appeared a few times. The CDR3 here is CASSLRTSGGPTYEQYF. In DNA, the CDR3 is TGCGCCAGCAGCTTAAGGACTAGCGGGGGGCCGACCTACGAGCAGTACTTC. V usage is TRBV5-1 and J usage is TRBJ2-7, with 14 bases that match TRBD2. The CDR3 contains 17 residues. V was clipped by 2 bases and J by 2 bases; unmatched bases: 6. Germline V lookup: CDR1 SGHRS, CDR2 YFSETQ.

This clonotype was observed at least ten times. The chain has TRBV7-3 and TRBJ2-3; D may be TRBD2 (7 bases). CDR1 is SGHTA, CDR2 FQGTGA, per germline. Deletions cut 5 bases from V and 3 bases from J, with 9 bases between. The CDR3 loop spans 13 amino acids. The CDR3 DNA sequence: TGTGCCAGCAGCGGGGGGGCGACAGATACGCAGTATTTT. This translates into CASSGGATDTQYF. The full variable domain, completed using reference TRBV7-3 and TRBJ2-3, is GAGVSQTPSNKVTEKGKYVELRCDPISGHTALYWYRQSLGQGPEFLIYFQGTGAADDSGLPNDRFFAVRPEGSVSTLKIQRTERGDSAVYLCASSGGATDTQYFGPGTRLTVL.

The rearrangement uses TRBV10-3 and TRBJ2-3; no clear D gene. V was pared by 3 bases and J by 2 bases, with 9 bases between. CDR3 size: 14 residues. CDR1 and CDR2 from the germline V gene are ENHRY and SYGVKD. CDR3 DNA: TGTGCCATCAGTGAAGGATCGACCACAGATACGCAGTATTTT. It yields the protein CAISEGSTTDTQYF.

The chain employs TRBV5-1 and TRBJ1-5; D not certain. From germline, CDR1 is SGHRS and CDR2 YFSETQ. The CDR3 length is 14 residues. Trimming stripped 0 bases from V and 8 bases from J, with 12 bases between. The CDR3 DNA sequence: TGCGCCAGCAGCTTGGACGGAATGACGGAGCCCCAGCATTTT. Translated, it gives CASSLDGMTEPQHF.

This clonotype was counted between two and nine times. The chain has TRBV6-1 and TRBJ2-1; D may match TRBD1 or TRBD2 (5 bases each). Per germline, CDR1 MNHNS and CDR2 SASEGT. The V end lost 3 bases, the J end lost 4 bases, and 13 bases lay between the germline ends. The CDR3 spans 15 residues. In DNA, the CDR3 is TGTGCCAGCAGTGATAAGGGGAGCCTATACAATGAGCAGTTCTTC. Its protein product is CASSDKGSLYNEQFF.